This TCR beta chain was obtained from a study of shared clonotypes between healthy human individuals. CD45RO negativity and positive selection for CCR7 defined naive CD8 cells, a population that excluded terminally differentiated effector memory CD45RA+ cells. Donors had no recently reported acute infections or vaccinations and were HIV-negative. Whole-study findings and limits: The genetic and exposure-history diversity represented was limited by few donors. Estimated richness was generally greater in naive than memory subsets.

Authors' data handling: Filtering differed because ImmunoSEQ produced junction-only sequences that carried no quality scores. Using immunoSEQ multiplex PCR, the repertoire was profiled, and TCRdb retains in-frame clones only, with some absent. The DNA gave D and trimming, while V, J and clone size come from that table. This table holds about 1,900,000 clones, about 95% found once. To note about this clone: Its antigen remains unidentified.

The sequence was obtained from a man aged 18-30 years in good health. Sequences were obtained from naive CD8+ T cells sorted from blood.

CDR3 in amino acids: CAVNTAAATNEKLFF. Written as DNA, the CDR3 is TGTGCCGTAAACACAGCTGCTGCAACTAATGAAAAACTGTTTTTT. This chain joins TRBV2 and TRBJ1-4; D is unresolved. The CDR3 runs 15 residues. Looked up from germline, CDR1 is SNHLY and CDR2 is FYNNEI. Trimming shortened V by 11 bases and J by 0 bases, and 16 bases separated the two germline ends.